This T cell receptor (beta chain) was recorded in a study of T cells in Graves' hyperthyroidism and ophthalmopathy. PBMCs were sourced from around 10 ml fresh peripheral blood. The germline CDR1 and CDR2 sequences are SQVTM and ANQGSEA. The CDR3 length is 14 residues. Losses at the gene ends were 5 bases for V and 5 bases for J; bases not matched to a gene: 12. TCR beta CDR3 regions were amplified from RNA. HTBI primers were used for first-round RT-PCR of the TCR CDR3. TCRdb analysed the multiplex PCR reads with MiXCR anew, one entry per CDR3 protein. The table has some 650,000 distinct CDR3 sequences, approximately 16% seen once.

The specimen was blood. V gene TRBV29-1 combines with J gene TRBJ2-7, with TRBD1 matching 7 bases. This sequence originates from a middle-aged woman with Graves' ophthalmopathy. The DNA of the CDR3 is TGCAGCGTTAGAAAGGGGACAGCACTCGACGAGCAGTACTTC. This encodes CSVRKGTALDEQYF.